The 22 T cell receptor beta chains below come from one sample, sequenced in a study of cytomegalovirus exposure and HLA in healthy donors. Vbeta (60) and Jbeta (13) primers were used in the PCR. The protocol was immunoSEQ multiplex PCR, while the TCRdb copy is restricted to in-frame clones and leaves out a portion. The table shows 150,000 to 200,000 clones, with roughly 80% occurring only once. The sample comprised PBMCs. These receptors originate from a woman between 45 and 60 years old in good health and CMV-seronegative.

The chain joins TRBV28 to TRBJ2-7; 11 bases are a match to TRBD1. The J segment lost 6 bases and the V segment lost 2 bases, leaving 6 bases of the junction unmatched. The CDR3 contains 15 residues. Germline CDR1 is MDHEN and CDR2 is SYDVKM. The CDR3 sequence is CASSLGQGAFAEQYF. The CDR3 nucleotides read TGTGCCAGCAGTTTAGGACAGGGGGCGTTTGCCGAGCAGTACTTC.

The V call is TRBV10-3, the J call TRBJ2-1; D is uncertain. Trimming removed 6 bases at V and 0 bases at J, with 12 bases between. The CDR3 totals 15 residues. Germline CDR1 ENHRY, CDR2 SYGVKD. In DNA form, the CDR3 reads TGTGCCATCAGCACTCGGGTACCCTCCTACAATGAGCAGTTCTTC. Translated: CAISTRVPSYNEQFF.

CDR3 region: CASSPSSGIPYEQYF. The CDR3 nucleotides read TGTGCCAGCAGCCCCTCGTCCGGGATCCCCTACGAGCAGTACTTC. The V gene is TRBV5-4, the J gene TRBJ2-7, with D tentatively TRBD2 (5 bases). V dropped 4 bases and J dropped 2 bases, with 16 bases sitting between them. Germline V lookup: CDR1 SGHNT, CDR2 YYREEE (reference sequence). The CDR3 is 15 amino acids.

The chain couples TRBV7-2 to TRBJ1-2; 8 positions agree with TRBD1. The CDR3 is 15 residues long. Germline V gene lookup returns CDR1 SGHTA and CDR2 FQGNSA. The V gene end was trimmed by 6 bases and the J gene end by 0 bases; junction bases not matched to a gene: 6. This chain's CDR3 is CASRRDRIPNYGYTF. Written as DNA, the CDR3 is TGTGCCAGCAGGAGGGACAGGATACCTAACTATGGCTACACCTTC.

This clone was counted between two and nine times. The J gene is TRBJ2-7, the V gene TRBV6-6; 12 nucleotides agree with TRBD1. CDR1 and CDR2 (germline): MNHNY, SVGAGI (reference sequence). The CDR3 consists of 14 residues. V lost 7 bases and J lost 7; bases outside the gene matches: 8. The CDR3 nucleotides read TGTGCCAGCACCAAGGGACAGGGGGCACGGGAGCAGTACTTC. Translation gives CASTKGQGAREQYF.

The CDR3 DNA sequence: TGTGCCAGCAGTTACCAGGGGGTTACTGAAGCTTTCTTT. Its protein product is CASSYQGVTEAFF. The chain joins TRBV6-5 to TRBJ1-1, with 7 nucleotides matching TRBD1. Trimming cost V 2 bases and J 5 bases; bases outside gene matches: 2. This CDR3 contains 13 residues. The germline CDR1 and CDR2 sequences are MNHEY and SVGAGI.

This chain joins TRBV15 and TRBJ1-5; a possible D gene is TRBD1 (6 bases). The CDR3 is made up of 16 amino acids. The V end lost 1 base, the J end lost 5 bases, and 15 bases lay between the germline ends. Germline values: CDR1 LNHNV, CDR2 YYDKDF (reference sequence). In DNA form, the CDR3 reads TGTGCCACCAGCAGAGTCGTCCCCAGGGGAGATCAGCCCCAGCATTTT. This translates into CATSRVVPRGDQPQHF.

This chain links TRBV9 with TRBJ2-1; possible D gene TRBD2, 7 bases. V lost 7 bases, J lost 0 bases, and 26 bases lay in between. The CDR3 sequence is 19 residues long. The germline gives CDR1 SGDLS, CDR2 YYNGEE. In nucleotides, the CDR3 is TGTGCCAGCGCCCCTCGGGCGGGGGCGCCTCAGAGCTCCTACAATGAGCAGTTCTTC. Protein: CASAPRAGAPQSSYNEQFF. The entire variable domain, with the rest obtained from reference TRBV9 and TRBJ2-1, is as follows: DSGVTQTPKHLITATGQRVTLRCSPRSGDLSVYWYQQSLDQGLQFLIQYYNGEERAKGNILERFSAQQFPDLHSELNLSSLELGDSALYFCASAPRAGAPQSSYNEQFFGPGTRLTVL.

The chain uses TRBV9 and TRBJ1-4; 7 bases are shared with TRBD1. The CDR3 has 13 amino acids. The V gene's germline CDR1 is SGDLS and CDR2 YYNGEE. V shed 4 bases, J shed 7 bases, and the junction held 4 bases outside the gene matches. The CDR3 region is CASSPRTGEKLFF. DNA of the CDR3: TGTGCCAGCAGCCCGAGGACAGGTGAAAAACTGTTTTTT.

The chain recombines TRBV4-3 with TRBJ2-5, with 8 nucleotides matching TRBD1. The germline V gene has CDR1 LGHNA and CDR2 YSLEER. The CDR3 is made up of 14 amino acids. V gave up 5 bases and J gave up 2 bases; unmatched junction bases: 4. The CDR3 region has the DNA TGCGCCAGCAGCTCTCGGACAGGGCAAGAGACCCAGTACTTC. The encoded protein is CASSSRTGQETQYF.

Ten or more counts support this clone. V gene TRBV5-6 combines with J gene TRBJ2-1; 12 bases line up with TRBD2. The CDR3 covers 15 residues. Germline lookup yields CDR1 SGHDT and CDR2 YYEEEE. Trimming at V came to 0 bases and at J to 8 bases, leaving 3 bases not matched to a gene. CDR3: CASSLGTSGKYEQFF. The CDR3 bases are TGTGCCAGCAGCTTGGGGACTAGCGGGAAGTATGAGCAGTTCTTC.

The CDR3 spells CAISEGRDTSEQYF. The DNA of the CDR3 is TGTGCCATCAGTGAGGGCAGGGACACGAGTGAGCAGTACTTC. The chain joins TRBV10-3 to TRBJ2-7, with D possibly matching TRBD1 (6 bases). CDR1 and CDR2 from the germline V gene are ENHRY and SYGVKD. The V end was cut by 2 bases, the J end by 7 bases, with 15 bases between. This CDR3 region has 14 residues.

This clone was counted between two and nine times. Germline and junction disagree at one end, which may indicate a read error. The V gene is TRBV6-9, the J gene TRBJ1-1, with TRBD1 matching over 9 bases. Germline loops: CDR1 MNHGY, CDR2 SVAAGI. This CDR3 contains 15 residues. CDR3: CAGSRDREINTEAFF. The CDR3 coding sequence is TGTGCCGGCAGCCGGGACAGGGAAATCAACACTGAAGCTTTCTTT.

This chain links TRBV2 with TRBJ1-1; a weak D match, TRBD1 (6 bases). The CDR3 totals 15 residues. From germline, CDR1 is SNHLY and CDR2 FYNNEI. With 2 bases removed from V and 0 bases from J, the gap between germline ends came to 10 bases. As DNA, the CDR3 is TGTGCCAGCAGTGAACGTGACAGGTTGAACACTGAAGCTTTCTTT. Protein product: CASSERDRLNTEAFF.

The chain combines TRBV5-1 with TRBJ1-2; D is ambiguous. Germline lookup yields CDR1 SGHRS and CDR2 YFSETQ. Trimming left V 2 bases short and J 5 bases short, with 22 bases between. This CDR3 is built from 17 residues. The CDR3 DNA is TGCGCCAGCAGCTTCGGAGGGTTCTTGGGGAGAAGTTATGGCTACACCTTC. Its protein product is CASSFGGFLGRSYGYTF.

This clone was counted a few times. This chain links TRBV6-1 with TRBJ1-5, with D perhaps TRBD1 (5 bases). The CDR3 loop spans 12 amino acids. Trimming cost V 7 bases and J 2 bases, with 6 bases left between them. CDR1 and CDR2 from the germline V gene are MNHNS and SASEGT. CDR3 DNA sequence: TGTGCCAGCAAACAGGGCAATCAGCCCCAGCATTTT. It is translated as CASKQGNQPQHF.

V usage is TRBV5-4 and J usage is TRBJ1-3; D call uncertain. The CDR3 loop spans 13 amino acids. Germline V CDR1 and CDR2: SGHNT, YYREEE (reference sequence). V dropped 0 bases and J dropped 7 bases, with 8 bases sitting between them. The CDR3 DNA reads as TGTGCCAGCAGCTTGGACAAGAGGAACACCATATATTTT. Amino acids: CASSLDKRNTIYF.

The rearrangement uses TRBV15 and TRBJ1-5; D remains ambiguous. From germline, CDR1 is LNHNV and CDR2 YYDKDF (reference sequence). The CDR3 has 15 amino acids. V shed 5 bases and J shed 2 bases, with 13 bases lying between them. The CDR3 bases are TGTGCCACCAGCCCCCATTCGGTTGGCAATCAGCCCCAGCATTTT. Protein sequence: CATSPHSVGNQPQHF.

The gene calls are TRBV29-1 and TRBJ2-1; 15 nucleotides align to TRBD2. CDR1 is SQVTM, CDR2 ANQGSEA, per germline. J lost 7 bases, V lost 2 bases, and 6 bases had no gene match. The CDR3 is 16 residues long. DNA of the CDR3: TGCAGCGTTGAAAGGGGAGGACTAGCGGGAGGGAATGAGCAGTTCTTC. Protein product: CSVERGGLAGGNEQFF.

This clone has more than one count but fewer than ten. The chain combines TRBV2 with TRBJ1-1; D gene ambiguous. Trimming pared 6 bases from V and 1 base from J, leaving 9 bases between. Germline CDR1 SNHLY, CDR2 FYNNEI. CDR3 length: 13 amino acids. CDR3 nucleotides: TGTGCCAGCAGGAACAGACCGAACACTGAAGCTTTCTTT. This translates into CASRNRPNTEAFF.

The chain joins TRBV29-1 to TRBJ2-3, with D uncertain. The V and J ends lost 1 base and 0 bases respectively, with 8 bases between them. There are 14 residues in the CDR3. Germline V lookup: CDR1 SQVTM, CDR2 ANQGSEA. The CDR3 nucleotides read TGCAGCGTTGAAGGAAGTACTAGCACAGATACGCAGTATTTT. This sequence encodes CSVEGSTSTDTQYF.

The V gene is TRBV5-1, the J gene TRBJ2-7, with 9 bases matching TRBD1. Germline-derived CDR1 and CDR2 are SGHRS and YFSETQ. With 0 bases clipped from V and 6 bases from J, the junction kept 7 bases outside the gene matches. CDR3 length: 15 residues. Written as DNA, the CDR3 is TGCGCCAGCAGCTTGGTGGGACAGGGAGCCCCCGAGCAGTACTTC. It encodes CASSLVGQGAPEQYF.